The rows below give T cell receptor beta chains drawn from one sample of a study of blood T cell repertoires in COVID-19. Only in-frame clones appear in the TCRdb table, and some are missing; sequencing was by immunoSEQ multiplex PCR. Of hundreds of thousands of clones in the sample, 75% to 90% were seen once. The sample taken for sequencing was PBMCs or T cells enriched from blood (not recorded which). The receptors were gathered from a man under 40 who had recovered from COVID-19. Both conserved end residues are part of each CDR3. D genes are given only for firm matches. The size entry is marked missing in some rows and otherwise reads once, few, many or a size class.

D gene | J gene | V gene | clone size | CDR3 DNA | CDR3 protein
- | TRBJ1-4 | TRBV3-1/TRBV3-2 | - | TGTGCCAGCAGCCGCCGGGGGGAAAAACTGTTTTTT | CASSRRGEKLFF
TRBD2 | TRBJ2-3 | TRBV3-1/TRBV3-2 | once | TGTGCCAGCAGCCCCACGCTGACTAGCGGGAGGGCTAGTAGCACAGATACGCAGTATTTT | CASSPTLTSGRASSTDTQYF
TRBD1 | TRBJ2-5 | TRBV5-1 | - | TGCGCCAGCAGCTTGTGGCGGGACAGGGGAGGTGAGACCCAGTACTTC | CASSLWRDRGGETQYF
- | TRBJ2-2 | TRBV7-9 | - | TGTGCCAGCAGCTTTGGGCTAAACACCGGGGAGCTGTTTTTT | CASSFGLNTGELFF
TRBD1 | TRBJ2-5 | TRBV30 | - | TGTGCCTGCGGGACAGGACCTCAAGAGACCCAGTACTTC | CACGTGPQETQYF
TRBD1 | TRBJ1-2 | TRBV10-3 | - | TGTGCCATCAGTCAGGGGGCGCAAGGCTACACCTTC | CAISQGAQGYTF
- | TRBJ2-1 | TRBV18 | - | TGTGCCAGCTCCCCGGGGGATCTGAGATACAATGAGCAGTTCTTC | CASSPGDLRYNEQFF
TRBD2 | TRBJ2-7 | TRBV7-2 | few | TGTGCCAGCAGCTTAGCGAGGACTAGCGGCTACGAGCAGTACTTC | CASSLARTSGYEQYF
- | TRBJ1-6 | TRBV27 | - | TGTGCCAGCAGTTTCAACAGCTATAATTCACCCCTCCACTTT | CASSFNSYNSPLHF
TRBD2 | TRBJ2-7 | TRBV9 | - | TGTGCCAGCAGCGTTAGCGGGAGTGGCTACGAGCAGTACTTC | CASSVSGSGYEQYF
- | TRBJ1-2 | TRBV29-1 | - | TGCAGCGTTGACGCAGGTGCTAACTATGGCTACACCTTC | CSVDAGANYGYTF
TRBD2 | TRBJ2-7 | TRBV28 | - | TGTGCCAGCAGTTTAGGGGCGGGAGGCCTCTACGAGCAGTACTTC | CASSLGAGGLYEQYF
- | TRBJ1-4 | TRBV29-1 | - | TGCAGCGTGACCGGGGGTGACGAAAAACTGTTTTTT | CSVTGGDEKLFF
- | TRBJ2-1 | TRBV4-2 | - | TGTGCCAGCAGCCAAGGTGGGCGCTCCTACAATGAGCAGTTCTTC | CASSQGGRSYNEQFF
TRBD1 | TRBJ2-7 | TRBV7-8 | - | TGTGCCAGCAGCTTCTATCGACAGGGGTTGTTTAAAAACTCCTACGAGCAGTACTTC | CASSFYRQGLFKNSYEQYF
- | TRBJ1-2 | TRBV5-1 | - | TGCGCCAGCAGCTGGGCCGGGGAGGACTATGGCTACACCTTC | CASSWAGEDYGYTF
- | TRBJ2-5 | TRBV20-1 | - | TGCAGTGCTAGTCACCAGCGCGGGCAAGAGACCCAGTACTTC | CSASHQRGQETQYF
TRBD1 | TRBJ1-5 | TRBV30 | - | TGTGCCTGGAAGAGGGACAGGGGAAATCAGCCCCAGCATTTT | CAWKRDRGNQPQHF
TRBD2 | TRBJ2-5 | TRBV4-1 | - | TGCGCCAGCAGTCCCCTAGCGGGAGGAGGTGAGACCCAGTACTTC | CASSPLAGGGETQYF
- | TRBJ2-7 | TRBV4-2 | once | TGTGCCAGCAGCCAAGTTATACAGGGCTACGAGCAGTACTTC | CASSQVIQGYEQYF
TRBD1 | TRBJ2-5 | TRBV30 | - | TGTGCCTGGGGGGGACAGGGAGGGGAGACCCAGTACTTC | CAWGGQGGETQYF
- | TRBJ1-1 | TRBV27 | - | TGTGCCAGCAGTCGTGGGGGGGAGACTGAAGCTTTCTTT | CASSRGGETEAFF
- | TRBJ1-2 | TRBV7-9 | once | TGTGCCAGCAGCAACTCCTATGGCTACACCTTC | CASSNSYGYTF
- | TRBJ2-7 | TRBV7-8 | - | TGTGCCAGCAGCTTAGTGAGGCTCGAGCAGTACTTC | CASSLVRLEQYF
- | TRBJ1-5 | TRBV18 | - | TGTGCCAGCTCACCAGGTAACATCAATCAGCCCCAGCATTTT | CASSPGNINQPQHF
TRBD2 | TRBJ2-2 | TRBV19 | - | TGTGCCAGTAGCAGACTAGCGGGAGACACCGGGGAGCTGTTTTTT | CASSRLAGDTGELFF
TRBD2 | TRBJ2-3 | TRBV10-3 | - | TGTGCCATCAGTGGGGCGGGAGGGCCGTCAGATACGCAGTATTTT | CAISGAGGPSDTQYF
TRBD2 | TRBJ2-3 | TRBV7-9 | - | TGTGCCAGCACCATAAGCGGGAGGGCCCTGAGAACAGATACGCAGTATTTT | CASTISGRALRTDTQYF
TRBD1 | TRBJ1-6 | TRBV12-3/TRBV12-4 | - | TGTGCCAGCAGTGGACAGGGCACTTCACCCCTCCACTTT | CASSGQGTSPLHF
- | TRBJ1-6 | TRBV6-2/TRBV6-3 | - | TGTGCCAGCAGTTATGGCAGGATCAATTCACCCCTCCACTTT | CASSYGRINSPLHF
- | TRBJ1-5 | TRBV19 | - | TGTGCCAGTAGTATCAATTCAGCAGGGGAGCTTCAGCCCCAGCATTTT | CASSINSAGELQPQHF
- | TRBJ1-1 | TRBV5-1 | - | TGCGCCAGCAGCTACGGGACAATGAACACTGAAGCTTTCTTT | CASSYGTMNTEAFF
- | TRBJ1-2 | TRBV19 | few | TGTGCCAGTAGTGAATCAGGGGCTGACTATGGCTACACCTTC | CASSESGADYGYTF
TRBD1 | TRBJ2-2 | TRBV6-4 | few | TGTGCCAGCAGTGCTTCCGGGACAGGGGAAACCGGGGAGCTGTTTTTT | CASSASGTGETGELFF
TRBD1 | TRBJ1-2 | TRBV27 | - | TGTGCCAGCAGTTCCTCGCGGACAGGCGGTAACTATGGCTACACCTTC | CASSSSRTGGNYGYTF
TRBD2 | TRBJ2-5 | TRBV9 | once | TGTGCCAGCAGCGTAGCTATTACTAGCGGAGAACTACAAGAGACCCAGTACTTC | CASSVAITSGELQETQYF
TRBD1 | TRBJ1-1 | TRBV15 | - | TGTGCCACCAGCAAACCGGGACAGGGGAACACTGAAGCTTTCTTT | CATSKPGQGNTEAFF
TRBD1 | TRBJ2-1 | TRBV28 | - | TGTGCCAGCAGTCCTGACAGGGCCGAGTGGAATGAGCAGTTCTTC | CASSPDRAEWNEQFF
TRBD2 | TRBJ2-1 | TRBV9 | - | TGTGCCAGCAGCGGTAGCGGGAGGCACTCCTACAATGAGCAGTTCTTC | CASSGSGRHSYNEQFF
- | TRBJ1-4 | TRBV24-1 | - | TGTGCCACCAGTGACCCCACTGGGGGGGCTAATGAAAAACTGTTTTTT | CATSDPTGGANEKLFF
- | TRBJ1-5 | TRBV7-9 | - | TGTGCCAGCAGCTTCTGGGGTACAGGGCTGGGCAATCAGCCCCAGCATTTT | CASSFWGTGLGNQPQHF
- | TRBJ1-1 | TRBV28 | - | TGTGCCAGCAGTTGGGGGGGCACTGAAGTTTTCTTT | CASSWGGTEVFF
TRBD2 | TRBJ2-5 | TRBV29-1 | - | TGCAGCGTTGTGCTCACTAGCGGGTTACAAGAGACCCAGTACTTC | CSVVLTSGLQETQYF
- | TRBJ2-7 | TRBV6-5 | - | TGTGCCAGCAGTCGGGAAAGCTACGAGCAGTACTTC | CASSRESYEQYF
- | TRBJ1-2 | TRBV9 | - | TGTGCCAGCAGCGCAGCTGGACAGAACTATGGCTACACCTTC | CASSAAGQNYGYTF
- | TRBJ2-7 | TRBV27 | few | TGTGCCAGCAGTTTAGGCAGAACCTACGAGCAGTACTTC | CASSLGRTYEQYF
TRBD2 | TRBJ2-3 | TRBV10-3 | once | TGTGCCATCACGGGAGGGCCAGAGGATACGCAGTATTTT | CAITGGPEDTQYF
TRBD1 | TRBJ1-1 | TRBV28 | - | TGTGCCAGCAGTTCAGGGGGTCAGACTGAAGCTTTCTTT | CASSSGGQTEAFF
- | TRBJ1-5 | TRBV19 | - | TGTGCCAGCAGCCGCGGGGGAGGCAATCAGCCCCAGCATTTT | CASSRGGGNQPQHF
- | TRBJ1-5 | TRBV28 | - | TGTGCCAGCAGGACAAAGTATAGCAATCAGCCCCAGCATTTT | CASRTKYSNQPQHF